These 9 T cell receptor beta chains originate from one sample sequenced in a study of identical twins. A single record per CDR3 protein comes from TCRdb applying MiXCR to the 5' RACE reads. The sample includes about 890,000 distinct CDR3 sequences, roughly an eighth of them seen just once. A further study also used this sample, focusing on yellow fever vaccine responses in identical twins.

Input material: PBMCs. The receptors come from a woman between 18 and 29 years old in good health.

This clonotype occurred a few times. This chain uses TRBV5-1 with TRBJ2-5, with D tentatively TRBD1 (7 bases). The V end lost 4 bases, the J end lost 0 bases, and 19 bases lay between the germline ends. There are 17 residues in the CDR3. In germline, CDR1 is SGHRS, CDR2 YFSETQ. CDR3 amino acids: CASSPPDREVHQETQYF. The DNA of the CDR3 is TGCGCCAGCAGCCCGCCCGACAGGGAGGTCCACCAAGAGACCCAGTACTTC.

This clonotype was detected a few times. The genes are TRBV20-1 and TRBJ2-2, with D possibly matching TRBD1 (5 bases). Deletions cut 1 base from V and 6 bases from J, with 15 bases between. This CDR3 has 15 residues. Germline V gene data show CDR1 as DFQATT and CDR2 as SNEGSKA (reference sequence). This CDR3 reads CSARAARVGAGELFF. The DNA of the CDR3 is TGCAGTGCTAGAGCGGCCAGGGTGGGCGCCGGGGAGCTGTTTTTT.

The gene calls are TRBV7-7 and TRBJ2-1; D possibly corresponds to TRBD1 (5 bases). Germline V lookup: CDR1 SSHAT, CDR2 FNYEAQ (reference sequence). This CDR3 spans 15 amino acids. Deletions cut 5 bases from V and 8 bases from J, with 19 bases between. The CDR3 DNA follows: TGTGCCAGCAGCCAAGGGGTAGTGGCTCTCGATGAGCAGTTCTTC. Residues: CASSQGVVALDEQFF.

This clonotype occurred a few times. The rearrangement links TRBV12-3 or TRBV12-4 to TRBJ1-5; no reliable D call. V was pared by 5 bases and J by 13 bases, with 15 bases between. The length of the CDR3 is 12 residues. The CDR3 protein is CASSASTLDQHF. CDR3 in DNA: TGTGCCAGCAGTGCCTCGACTCTCGATCAGCATTTT.

The gene calls are TRBV28 and TRBJ2-1; the D is unclear. V shed 5 bases and J shed 9 bases, with 14 bases lying between them. CDR3 size: 13 residues. Looked up from germline, CDR1 is MDHEN and CDR2 is SYDVKM. CDR3 sequence: CASSPRPVGEQFF. As DNA, the CDR3 is TGTGCCAGCAGTCCCCGTCCGGTGGGTGAGCAGTTCTTC.

This clonotype was seen a handful of times. The V and J genes are TRBV29-1 and TRBJ1-1; TRBD1 agrees at 9 bases. The CDR3 sequence is 15 residues long. Germline values: CDR1 SQVTM, CDR2 ANQGSEA. The V gene end was trimmed by 3 bases and the J gene end by 8 bases; junction bases not matched to a gene: 13. The CDR3 is CSVEGDRVEIGEAFF. CDR3 sequence (DNA): TGCAGCGTTGAGGGGGACAGGGTGGAGATAGGAGAAGCTTTCTTT. Full variable domain (outside the CDR3, taken from reference TRBV29-1 and TRBJ1-1): SAVISQKPSRDICQRGTSLTIQCQVDSQVTMMFWYRQQPGQSLTLIATANQGSEATYESGFVIDKFPISRPNLTFSTLTVSNMSPEDSSIYLCSVEGDRVEIGEAFFGQGTRLTVV.

This clonotype was seen only a few times. The V and J genes are TRBV5-1 and TRBJ2-3; TRBD2 matches 12 bases. Germline V CDR1 and CDR2: SGHRS, YFSETQ. This CDR3 is built from 16 residues. With V trimmed by 2 bases and J by 3 bases, 4 bases remained unmatched. The DNA of the CDR3 is TGCGCCAGCAGCTTCACCGGGACTAGCGGGACAGATACGCAGTATTTT. Translation: CASSFTGTSGTDTQYF.

The chain carries TRBV6-1 and TRBJ2-7; D remains ambiguous. From germline, CDR1 is MNHNS and CDR2 SASEGT. CDR3 length equals 11 residues. V gave up 3 bases and J gave up 7 bases, with 7 bases separating them. The chain's CDR3 is CASSDVGEQYV. Written as DNA, the CDR3 is TGTGCCAGCAGTGATGTAGGAGAGCAGTACGTC.

The V gene is TRBV7-2, the J gene TRBJ1-4; TRBD1 matches 8 bases. Germline V CDR1 and CDR2: SGHTA, FQGNSA. J was trimmed by 7 bases and V by 5 bases; bases with no gene match: 9. The CDR3 extends over 15 amino acids. The CDR3: CASSAGQGISEKLFF. In DNA form, the CDR3 reads TGTGCCAGCAGCGCTGGACAGGGCATAAGTGAAAAACTGTTTTTT.